This T cell receptor (beta chain) was sequenced for a study of cytomegalovirus exposure and HLA in healthy donors. The study's findings and limits: The authors later found most CMV-associated TCR beta chains appeared HLA-restricted. CMV serostatus was the only recorded immune exposure for donors. The classifier was said to identify cytomegalovirus status with high specificity and sensitivity.

A note on this clone: Its specificity is unknown.

In the PCR, 60 Vbeta and 13 Jbeta primers were used. The repertoire was sequenced with immunoSEQ multiplex PCR; TCRdb's copy has only in-frame clones and lacks some. This sample lists approximately 210,000 clones; its ten largest clones have about 1%. The ends were cut back, 2 bases at V and 4 bases at J, with 15 bases in the middle. CDR1 is LNHDA, CDR2 SQIVND, per germline (reference sequence). The CDR3 totals 17 residues. This TCR was recovered from a woman aged 25 to 39 in good health and CMV-seropositive. The chain uses TRBV19 and TRBJ2-6; possible D gene TRBD1, 6 bases. The source material was PBMCs. The CDR3 DNA follows: TGTGCCAGTAGTATAACTGGCAGGGGCTCCGGGGCCAACGTCCTGACTTTC. Protein sequence: CASSITGRGSGANVLTF.